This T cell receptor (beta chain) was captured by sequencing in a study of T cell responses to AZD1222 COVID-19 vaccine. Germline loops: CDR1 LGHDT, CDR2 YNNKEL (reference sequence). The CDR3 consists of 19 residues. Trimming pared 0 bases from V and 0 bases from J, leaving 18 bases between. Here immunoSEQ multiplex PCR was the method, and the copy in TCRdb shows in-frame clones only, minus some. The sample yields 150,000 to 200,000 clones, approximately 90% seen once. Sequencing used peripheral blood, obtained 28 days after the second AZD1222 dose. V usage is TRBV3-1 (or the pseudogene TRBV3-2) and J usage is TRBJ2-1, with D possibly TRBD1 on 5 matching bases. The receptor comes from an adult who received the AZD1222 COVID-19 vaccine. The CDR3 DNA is TGTGCCAGCAGCCAAGAAGGAAACAGGCGTTCAAGCTCCTACAATGAGCAGTTCTTC. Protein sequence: CASSQEGNRRSSSYNEQFF.